Following are 5 T cell receptor beta chains from one sample sequenced in a study of blood T cell repertoires in COVID-19. Data came from immunoSEQ multiplex PCR; TCRdb stores just in-frame clones and leaves some out. The sample holds under 95,000 clones, around 90% seen once. Specimen: peripheral blood. Receptors originate from a human donor in a cohort sampled during active COVID-19.

The chain combines TRBV5-4 with TRBJ1-3; TRBD1 agrees at 7 bases. This CDR3 comprises 15 residues. Germline V gives CDR1 SGHNT, CDR2 YYREEE (reference sequence). J lost 0 bases, V lost 4 bases, and 4 bases had no gene match. The CDR3 loop is CASSQDRSSGNTIYF. The CDR3 DNA is TGTGCCAGCAGCCAGGACAGGAGCTCTGGAAACACCATATATTTT. Together with reference TRBV5-4 and TRBJ1-3, the CDR3 gives the full variable domain: ETGVTQSPTHLIKTRGQQVTLRCSSQSGHNTVSWYQQALGQGPQFIFQYYREEENGRGNFPPRFSGLQFPNYSSELNVNALELDDSALYLCASSQDRSSGNTIYFGEGSWLTVV.

The chain employs TRBV2 and TRBJ2-7; 15 bases align to TRBD2. V trimming: 6 bases; J trimming: 3 bases; junction bases outside the gene matches: 12. The CDR3 runs to 18 residues. Germline CDR1 SNHLY, CDR2 FYNNEI. The CDR3 coding sequence is TGTGCCAGCAGCCAACGGACTAGCGGGGGGGCGCAATACTACGAGCAGTACTTC. Translating gives CASSQRTSGGAQYYEQYF.

This chain links TRBV29-1 with TRBJ1-1; unclear D gene. Germline V gene lookup returns CDR1 SQVTM and CDR2 ANQGSEA. V gave up 5 bases and J gave up 7 bases, with 11 bases separating them. CDR3 length equals 11 residues. CDR3 sequence reads: CSVPTGFEAFF. The CDR3 nucleotides are TGCAGCGTTCCTACGGGGTTTGAAGCTTTCTTT.

V gene TRBV29-1 combines with J gene TRBJ2-5; D possibly corresponds to TRBD2 (6 bases). This CDR3 is 14 amino acids long. Per the germline V gene, CDR1 is SQVTM and CDR2 is ANQGSEA. V shed 6 bases and J shed 2 bases, with 16 bases lying between them. CDR3: CSVLGPGDQETQYF. In DNA form, the CDR3 reads TGCAGCGTGCTCGGACCGGGGGATCAAGAGACCCAGTACTTC.

The rearrangement uses TRBV6-2 or TRBV6-3 and TRBJ1-5; D gene ambiguous. Germline CDR1 reads MNHEY; CDR2 reads SVGEGT. V was clipped by 5 bases and J by 0 bases, with 26 bases between them. CDR3 length: 20 amino acids. The CDR3 nucleotides are TGTGCCAGCAGTCCCCGTACGGAAGCTGATCCGACATATAGCAATCAGCCCCAGCATTTT. Protein sequence: CASSPRTEADPTYSNQPQHF.